The TCR beta chain described here comes from a study of T cells in narcolepsy. Using immunoSEQ multiplex PCR, the repertoire was profiled, and TCRdb retains in-frame clones only, with some absent. Of about 30,000 clones listed, roughly three quarters are singletons. This clone was seen just once. The CDR3 covers 16 residues. Germline-derived CDR1 and CDR2 are LNHDA and SQIVND (reference sequence). Deletions cut 4 bases from V and 0 bases from J, with 13 bases between. The rearrangement uses TRBV19 and TRBJ1-5; D uncertain. This clonotype originated in a human donor with narcolepsy. The specimen was CD45RA- memory CD4+ T cells from PBMCs. CDR3 bases: TGTGCCAGTAGTACTGACCGAAGTCTTAGCAATCAGCCCCAGCATTTT. Its protein product is CASSTDRSLSNQPQHF.